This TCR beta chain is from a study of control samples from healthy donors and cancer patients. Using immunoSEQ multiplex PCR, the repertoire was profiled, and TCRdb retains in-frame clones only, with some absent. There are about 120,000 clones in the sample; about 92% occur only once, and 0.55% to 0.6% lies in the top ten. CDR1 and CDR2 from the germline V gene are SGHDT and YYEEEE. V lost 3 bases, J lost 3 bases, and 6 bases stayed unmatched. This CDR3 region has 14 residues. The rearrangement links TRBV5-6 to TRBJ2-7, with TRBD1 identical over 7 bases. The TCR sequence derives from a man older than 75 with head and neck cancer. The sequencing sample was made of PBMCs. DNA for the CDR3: TGTGCCAGCAGCTGGGGGACAGTTAGCTACGAGCAGTACTTC. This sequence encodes CASSWGTVSYEQYF.